Below, 27 T cell receptor beta chains from the same sample are listed, as sequenced in a study of cytomegalovirus exposure and HLA in healthy donors. Primers: 60 Vbeta forward and 13 Jbeta reverse. Produced via immunoSEQ multiplex PCR; TCRdb's table is partial and in-frame only. The sample holds some 93,000 clones, around 73% seen once. Sequenced sample: PBMCs. The receptors derive from a woman in her forties in good health and CMV-seronegative.

This clone was detected only once. The gene calls are TRBV28 and TRBJ1-4, with no clear D. From germline, CDR1 is MDHEN and CDR2 SYDVKM. V was cut by 2 bases and J by 8 bases, with 12 bases left in between. This CDR3 is 14 amino acids long. In nucleotides, the CDR3 is TGTGCCAGCAGTTTAGGGCAGAGAGCCGAAAAACTGTTTTTT. Translating gives CASSLGQRAEKLFF.

The rearrangement joins TRBV5-1 to TRBJ2-5; D is perhaps TRBD2 (6 bases). The tail of the sequence fits TRBJ2-7 better, so the J call may be wrong. Per the germline V gene, CDR1 is SGHRS and CDR2 is YFSETQ. CDR3 length: 14 amino acids. The CDR3 is CASSTGTPSLEQYF. Written as DNA, the CDR3 is TGCGCCAGCAGTACCGGGACTCCGTCGCTCGAGCAGTACTTC.

V usage is TRBV7-9 and J usage is TRBJ1-2; unclear D gene. The CDR3 is 14 residues long. Germline V gene data show CDR1 as SEHNR and CDR2 as FQNEAQ (reference sequence). V was trimmed by 5 bases and J by 7 bases, leaving 17 bases between them. CDR3 coding DNA: TGTGCCAGCAGCCCACGGGGTCAGGTCTCTGGCTACACCTTC. This encodes CASSPRGQVSGYTF.

This clone has just one count. The chain carries TRBV6-4 and TRBJ2-1; 10 bases align to TRBD2. V lost 3 bases, J lost 5 bases, and 4 bases stayed unmatched. This CDR3 spans 15 amino acids. Germline V gives CDR1 MRHNA, CDR2 SNTAGT. CDR3 nucleotides: TGTGCCAGCAGTGAAGCGGGAGGGAGCCACAATGAGCAGTTCTTC. It yields the protein CASSEAGGSHNEQFF.

This clone showed up just once. The rearrangement joins TRBV11-2 to TRBJ2-1; tentatively, D is TRBD1 (6 bases). The V end was cut by 1 base, the J end by 5 bases, with 9 bases between. CDR1 and CDR2 (germline): SGHAT, FQNNGV. The CDR3 runs to 14 residues. In nucleotides, the CDR3 is TGTGCCAGCAGCTTAGGGACAGCCAACAATGAGCAGTTCTTC. Translating gives CASSLGTANNEQFF.

The V gene is TRBV28, the J gene TRBJ2-7; maybe TRBD2 (6 bases). Per germline, CDR1 MDHEN and CDR2 SYDVKM. This CDR3 has 15 amino acids. Trimming stripped 1 base from V and 1 base from J, with 11 bases between. The CDR3 DNA is TGTGCCAGCAGTTTATACGACGGGGGATCCTACGAGCAGTACTTC. Its protein is CASSLYDGGSYEQYF. The full variable domain, in which reference TRBV28 and TRBJ2-7 provide the parts outside the CDR3, is DVKVTQSSRYLVKRTGEKVFLECVQDMDHENMFWYRQDPGLGLRLIYFSYDVKMKEKGDIPEGYSVSREKKERFSLILESASTNQTSMYLCASSLYDGGSYEQYFGPGTRLTVT.

The chain combines TRBV2 with TRBJ2-3; 9 bases fit TRBD2. Germline CDR1 is SNHLY and CDR2 is FYNNEI. The CDR3 contains 16 residues. The V and J ends lost 3 bases and 6 bases, in that order; junction bases with no gene match: 10. The CDR3 nucleotides read TGTGCCAGCAGTGAGGATAGCGGGAGAGGAGTGGATACGCAGTATTTT. This codes for CASSEDSGRGVDTQYF.

This clone occurred a few times. In nucleotides, the CDR3 is TGTGCCAGCAGCAAGGGGGGGGAAGTTGGTAACACTGAAGCTTTCTTT. This sequence encodes CASSKGGEVGNTEAFF. This chain connects TRBV9 to TRBJ1-1, with D tentatively TRBD1 (6 bases). Per the germline V gene, CDR1 is SGDLS and CDR2 is YYNGEE. With 4 bases removed from V and 2 bases from J, the gap between germline ends came to 18 bases. The CDR3 sequence is 16 residues long.

This clone appeared a single time. The gene calls are TRBV6-5 and TRBJ1-2; no reliable D call. The ends were cut back, 8 bases at V and 6 bases at J, with 13 bases in the middle. Germline V CDR1 and CDR2: MNHEY, SVGAGI. The CDR3 extends over 12 amino acids. The CDR3 coding sequence is TGTGCCAGCTCGGTACGAGGGCATGGCTACACCTTC. It codes for CASSVRGHGYTF.

This clone was picked up one time. The chain carries TRBV9 and TRBJ2-1; possible D gene TRBD2, 6 bases. The CDR3 contains 14 residues. From germline, CDR1 is SGDLS and CDR2 YYNGEE. Trimming pared 4 bases from V and 6 bases from J, leaving 14 bases between. CDR3 region: CASSPRSEGNEQFF. The DNA for the CDR3 is TGTGCCAGCAGCCCCCGATCGGAGGGCAATGAGCAGTTCTTC.

The chain carries TRBV19 and TRBJ2-1; D might be TRBD1 (5 bases). The CDR3 runs to 12 residues. Trimming removed 4 bases at V and 5 bases at J, with 6 bases between. CDR1 is LNHDA and CDR2 is SQIVND in the germline V gene (reference sequence). CDR3 residues: CASSSRDNEQFF. CDR3 DNA sequence: TGTGCCAGTAGTAGCAGGGACAATGAGCAGTTCTTC.

V usage is TRBV12-2 and J usage is TRBJ2-3; TRBD1, the table's D call, lacks a check against the DNA. TRBV12-2 is an annotated pseudogene. CDR3 length equals 15 residues. The CDR3 DNA is TGTGCAAGTCGCTTAAGTGACAGGGGTACAGATACGCAGTATTTT. Residues: CASRLSDRGTDTQYF.

The J gene is TRBJ2-3, the V gene TRBV6-5, with D hard to call. The CDR3 extends over 11 amino acids. Trimming shortened V by 6 bases and J by 5 bases, and 6 bases separated the two germline ends. The germline V gene encodes CDR1 MNHEY and CDR2 SVGAGI. In nucleotides, the CDR3 is TGTGCCAGCAGCCTTCGAGATACGCAGTATTTT. Translating gives CASSLRDTQYF.

The V gene is TRBV7-2, the J gene TRBJ2-5; D may be TRBD2 (5 bases). The CDR3 runs to 14 residues. Germline-derived CDR1 and CDR2 are SGHTA and FQGNSA. V was shortened by 1 base and J by 2 bases, with 8 bases between the two germline ends. CDR3 protein: CASSLVGGQETQYF. The CDR3 DNA reads as TGTGCCAGCAGCTTAGTTGGCGGGCAAGAGACCCAGTACTTC. Combining the CDR3 with reference TRBV7-2 and TRBJ2-5 gives the whole variable domain GAGVSQSPSNKVTEKGKDVELRCDPISGHTALYWYRQSLGQGLEFLIYFQGNSAPDKSGLPSDRFSAERTGGSVSTLTIQRTQQEDSAVYLCASSLVGGQETQYFGPGTRLLVL.

The V and J genes are TRBV7-2 and TRBJ1-1; 7 bases are a match to TRBD1. Per the germline V gene, CDR1 is SGHTA and CDR2 is FQGNSA. The J segment lost 5 bases and the V segment lost 4 bases, leaving 1 base of the junction unmatched. The CDR3 length is 12 residues. The CDR3 coding sequence is TGTGCCAGCAGCTCAGGGGGGACTGAAGCTTTCTTT. Translating gives CASSSGGTEAFF.

This clone showed up just once. V usage is TRBV28 and J usage is TRBJ2-1; D is ambiguous. Germline V gene lookup returns CDR1 MDHEN and CDR2 SYDVKM. This CDR3 is built from 13 residues. V was trimmed by 7 bases and J by 5 bases, leaving 12 bases between them. The chain's CDR3 is CASTITLNNEQFF. The CDR3 DNA is TGTGCCAGCACTATCACTCTCAACAATGAGCAGTTCTTC.

The table lists this clone with a few counts. The chain is built from TRBV19 and TRBJ2-3; 7 nucleotides agree with TRBD2. The germline V gene has CDR1 LNHDA and CDR2 SQIVND (reference sequence). The V and J ends lost 4 bases and 1 base, in that order; junction bases with no gene match: 11. CDR3 length: 17 residues. The CDR3 region is CASSTGGWSGGTDTQYF. The CDR3 region has the DNA TGTGCCAGTAGTACCGGGGGGTGGAGCGGGGGCACAGATACGCAGTATTTT. The variable domain in full, completed from reference TRBV19 and TRBJ2-3, reads DGGITQSPKYLFRKEGQNVTLSCEQNLNHDAMYWYRQDPGQGLRLIYYSQIVNDFQKGDIAEGYSVSREKKESFPLTVTSAQKNPTAFYLCASSTGGWSGGTDTQYFGPGTRLTVL.

The rearrangement joins TRBV29-1 to TRBJ1-3, with no clear D. This CDR3 is built from 14 residues. CDR1 SQVTM and CDR2 ANQGSEA come from the germline V gene. The V gene lost 1 base and the J gene lost 2 bases, with 9 bases spanning the gap. CDR3: CSVEGRAAGNTIYF. CDR3 nucleotides: TGCAGCGTTGAAGGGAGGGCAGCTGGAAACACCATATATTTT.

The sample holds one count of this clone. The CDR3 region has the DNA TGTGCCAGTAGTACGGGGACAGGGGGACGCGAAAAACTGTTTTTT. It is translated as CASSTGTGGREKLFF. The chain combines TRBV19 with TRBJ1-4; 11 nucleotides agree with TRBD1. J gave up 8 bases and V 4 bases, and 6 bases lay outside the gene matches. From germline, CDR1 is LNHDA and CDR2 SQIVND (reference sequence). The CDR3 length is 15 residues.

This chain joins TRBV5-1 and TRBJ1-2; TRBD1 might be the D (5 bases). The ends were cut back, 4 bases at V and 2 bases at J, with 12 bases in the middle. Germline CDR1 and CDR2: SGHRS and YFSETQ. The CDR3 runs to 14 residues. CDR3 nucleotides: TGCGCCAGCAGCCAGCTTCGGACAAACTATGGCTACACCTTC. Protein sequence: CASSQLRTNYGYTF.

The chain links TRBV19 to TRBJ2-2; possible D gene TRBD1, 5 bases. The CDR3 loop spans 14 amino acids. V was pared by 8 bases and J by 5 bases, with 15 bases between. Germline V gene sequence: CDR1 LNHDA, CDR2 SQIVND (reference sequence). In DNA form, the CDR3 reads TGTGCCAGTGCCCCGTTAGCAGGGACCGGGGAGCTGTTTTTT. This codes for CASAPLAGTGELFF. The full variable domain, in which reference TRBV19 and TRBJ2-2 provide the parts outside the CDR3, is DGGITQSPKYLFRKEGQNVTLSCEQNLNHDAMYWYRQDPGQGLRLIYYSQIVNDFQKGDIAEGYSVSREKKESFPLTVTSAQKNPTAFYLCASAPLAGTGELFFGEGSRLTVL.

The chain joins TRBV9 to TRBJ1-4; tentative D call: TRBD1 (6 bases). The CDR3 covers 13 residues. V gave up 4 bases and J gave up 6 bases, with 10 bases separating them. Germline CDR1 is SGDLS and CDR2 is YYNGEE. CDR3 in amino acids: CASSPRQDEKLFF. DNA of the CDR3: TGTGCCAGCAGCCCTAGACAGGATGAAAAACTGTTTTTT.

The genes are TRBV21-1 and TRBJ1-1; the D call of TRBD1 is as the table states it, not checked on the DNA. TRBV21-1 is an annotated pseudogene. This CDR3 region has 16 residues. This CDR3 is CASSKAGQKMNTEAFF. As DNA, the CDR3 is TGTGCCAGCAGCAAAGCTGGTCAGAAGATGAACACTGAAGCTTTCTTT.

The V and J genes are TRBV10-3 and TRBJ2-7; a weak D match, TRBD2 (7 bases). With 6 bases removed from V and 3 bases from J, the gap between germline ends came to 15 bases. Germline values: CDR1 ENHRY, CDR2 SYGVKD. This CDR3 spans 14 amino acids. CDR3 coding DNA: TGTGCCATCAGAGCCGAGGGGGGGGTCTACGAGCAGTACTTC. Its protein is CAIRAEGGVYEQYF.

Only one count was recorded for this clone. This chain uses TRBV28 with TRBJ1-1, with 9 bases fitting TRBD1. Unmatched junction bases numbered 8, after V lost 6 bases and J lost 0 bases. The CDR3 sequence is 16 residues long. Germline V lookup: CDR1 MDHEN, CDR2 SYDVKM. The DNA for the CDR3 is TGTGCCAGCAGCCCAGGACAGGGGCAATTGAACACTGAAGCTTTCTTT. It is translated as CASSPGQGQLNTEAFF.

V and J are TRBV30 and TRBJ2-7; 7 nucleotides match TRBD2. V shed 2 bases, J shed 5 bases, and the junction held 6 bases outside the gene matches. The CDR3 runs to 13 residues. Germline V gene data show CDR1 as GTSNPN and CDR2 as SVGIG (reference sequence). The CDR3, as DNA: TGTGCCTGGAGTAACCGGGGGGACGACGAGCAGTACTTC. Translation: CAWSNRGDDEQYF.

Only a few counts were recorded for this clone. The V and J genes are TRBV5-1 and TRBJ2-2, with 7 bases fitting TRBD2. Germline V gives CDR1 SGHRS, CDR2 YFSETQ. CDR3 length: 15 amino acids. Trimming cost V 4 bases and J 1 base; bases outside gene matches: 4. The CDR3 DNA reads as TGCGCCAGCAGCGGAACGGGGGGGAACACCGGGGAGCTGTTTTTT. This sequence encodes CASSGTGGNTGELFF. The whole variable domain, filled in from reference TRBV5-1 and TRBJ2-2, reads KAGVTQTPRYLIKTRGQQVTLSCSPISGHRSVSWYQQTPGQGLQFLFEYFSETQRNKGNFPGRFSGRQFSNSRSEMNVSTLELGDSALYLCASSGTGGNTGELFFGEGSRLTVL.